The clone carrying this TCR beta chain was recorded at least ten times. Noted time point: sample taken at primary tumor resection. This record comes from a study of spatial heterogeneity in lung cancer. Trimming pared 3 bases from V and 4 bases from J, leaving 9 bases between. CDR1 is MNHEY and CDR2 is SMNVEV in the germline V gene (reference sequence). The CDR3 is 14 residues long. TCRdb itself ran the 5' RACE reads through MiXCR, one entry per CDR3 protein. Among about 48,000 distinct CDR3 sequences, under 6% were seen once, and the ten largest hold around 10%. This specimen was PBMCs, taken at surgery. The J gene is TRBJ2-2, the V gene TRBV27; tentative D call: TRBD1 (6 bases). The TCR comes from a male donor with early-stage non-small cell lung cancer. The CDR3 protein is CASSLGHLTGELFF. The CDR3, as DNA: TGTGCCAGCAGTTTGGGACACCTCACCGGGGAGCTGTTTTTT.